These 23 T cell receptor beta chains were all obtained from the same sample, sequenced in a study of shared clonotypes between healthy human individuals. Assay used: immunoSEQ multiplex PCR; TCRdb lists only in-frame clones, some missing. The table records about a million clones, 60% to 80% of them present only once. The sample comprised memory CD4+ T cells from PBMCs. The sample's subset: CD45RA-negative fraction. The receptors stem from a man aged 18 to 29 in good health. Some clones in this sample may be carry-over from other donors' samples.

The chain joins TRBV7-2 to TRBJ2-1, with 10 bases lining up with TRBD1. CDR1 SGHTA and CDR2 FQGNSA come from the germline V gene. V shed 7 bases, J shed 2 bases, and the junction held 5 bases outside the gene matches. This CDR3 comprises 15 residues. DNA of the CDR3: TGTGCCAGCAAGGTGGACAGGGGGACCTACAATGAGCAGTTCTTC. Protein sequence: CASKVDRGTYNEQFF.

Comment on this clone: This may be a read error, as it is one base from a much larger clone. At the DNA level, this CDR3 is encoded by other sequences in the same sample as well. The chain recombines TRBV18 with TRBJ1-1; D not resolved. This CDR3 region has 13 residues. Germline-derived CDR1 and CDR2 are KGHSH and LQKENI. The CDR3 DNA reads as TGTGCCAGCTCATTATACATGTGGACTGAAGCTTTCTTC. This codes for CASSLYMWTEAFF.

The genes are TRBV19 and TRBJ2-1; 8 nucleotides agree with TRBD2. J gave up 0 bases and V 9 bases, and 10 bases lay outside the gene matches. CDR3 length equals 16 residues. Per germline, CDR1 LNHDA and CDR2 SQIVND (reference sequence). The CDR3: CASQLTSASSYNEQFF. CDR3 DNA sequence: TGTGCCAGCCAATTGACTAGCGCAAGCTCCTACAATGAGCAGTTCTTC.

A few counts support this clone. Distinct nucleotide sequences in the sample also encode this CDR3. The rearrangement links TRBV7-9 to TRBJ1-1; unclear D gene. The CDR3 covers 13 residues. V was clipped by 2 bases and J by 5 bases, with 9 bases between them. Germline assignment: CDR1 SEHNR and CDR2 FQNEAQ (reference sequence). CDR3 DNA sequence: TGTGCCAGCAGCTTACAGGCTGGGACTGAAGCTTTCTTT. The encoded protein is CASSLQAGTEAFF. Complete variable domain (other parts from reference TRBV7-9 and TRBJ1-1): DTGVSQNPRHKITKRGQNVTFRCDPISEHNRLYWYRQTLGQGPEFLTYFQNEAQLEKSRLLSDRFSAERPKGSFSTLEIQRTEQGDSAMYLCASSLQAGTEAFFGQGTRLTVV.

J is TRBJ2-5 and V is TRBV6-5; D is ambiguous. The CDR3 is made up of 11 amino acids. CDR1 is MNHEY and CDR2 is SVGAGI in the germline V gene. Deletions cut 5 bases from V and 6 bases from J, with 7 bases between. The CDR3 spells CASSLRKTQYF. CDR3 coding DNA: TGTGCCAGCAGTCTCCGGAAGACCCAGTACTTC.

The V call is TRBV7-3, the J call TRBJ1-2; maybe TRBD1 (5 bases). This CDR3 region has 13 residues. V gave up 5 bases and J gave up 7 bases, with 14 bases separating them. Germline assignment: CDR1 SGHTA and CDR2 FQGTGA. For the CDR3, the DNA is TGTGCCAGCAGCGAGCGTGGGGGATTTGGCTACACCTTC. Amino acid sequence: CASSERGGFGYTF.

As concerns this clone: In the same sample, other DNA sequences code for this CDR3. The chain couples TRBV11-3 to TRBJ2-1; D remains unclear. V was cut by 5 bases and J by 1 base, with 3 bases left in between. Germline loops: CDR1 SGHNT, CDR2 YENEEA. This CDR3 has 12 amino acids. The CDR3 nucleotides read TGTGCCAGCAGCCTGTCCTACAATGAGCAGTTCTTC. Translation gives CASSLSYNEQFF.

A single count supports this clone. This chain uses TRBV9 with TRBJ2-1, with 8 bases matching TRBD2. This CDR3 contains 16 residues. The trim removed 2 bases at V and 6 bases at J, leaving 10 bases unmatched. The germline V gene has CDR1 SGDLS and CDR2 YYNGEE. This chain's CDR3 is CASSVGGDPRINEQFF. CDR3 nucleotide sequence: TGTGCCAGCAGCGTCGGGGGGGACCCACGCATCAATGAGCAGTTCTTC.

The chain carries TRBV30 and TRBJ2-2; no clear D gene. The CDR3 runs to 13 residues. V was shortened by 0 bases and J by 6 bases, with 8 bases between the two germline ends. Looked up from germline, CDR1 is GTSNPN and CDR2 is SVGIG (reference sequence). In nucleotides, the CDR3 is TGTGCCTGGAGTGTGTTAGCCCCCGGGGAGCTGTTTTTT. It codes for CAWSVLAPGELFF. Together with reference TRBV30 and TRBJ2-2, the CDR3 gives the full variable domain: SQTIHQWPATLVQPVGSPLSLECTVEGTSNPNLYWYRQAAGRGLQLLFYSVGIGQISSEVPQNLSASRPQDRQFILSSKKLLLSDSGFYLCAWSVLAPGELFFGEGSRLTVL.

The chain is built from TRBV15 and TRBJ1-3, with D unresolved. The V and J ends lost 0 bases and 0 bases respectively, with 12 bases between them. From germline, CDR1 is LNHNV and CDR2 YYDKDF (reference sequence). The CDR3 contains 17 residues. The DNA for the CDR3 is TGTGCCACCAGCAGAGATCTCCCAGGCTCCTCTGGAAACACCATATATTTT. Protein sequence: CATSRDLPGSSGNTIYF.

J is TRBJ2-4 and V is TRBV5-1; 9 positions match TRBD1. This CDR3 region has 14 residues. In germline, CDR1 is SGHRS, CDR2 YFSETQ. V was pared by 0 bases and J by 7 bases, with 2 bases of the junction left unmatched. The CDR3 sequence is CASSLDGQGNIQYF. CDR3 sequence (DNA): TGCGCCAGCAGCTTGGACGGACAGGGGAACATTCAGTACTTC.

V usage is TRBV4-3 and J usage is TRBJ2-1; D call uncertain. The CDR3 totals 13 residues. V was pared by 5 bases and J by 4 bases, with 9 bases between. Germline V gene lookup returns CDR1 LGHNA and CDR2 YSLEER. The DNA of the CDR3 is TGCGCCAGCAGCTCCCGGGCATACAATGAGCAGTTCTTC. Its protein is CASSSRAYNEQFF.

The chain joins TRBV5-1 to TRBJ2-5; D is perhaps TRBD1 (8 bases). Germline CDR1 is SGHRS and CDR2 is YFSETQ. V gave up 3 bases and J gave up 5 bases, with 20 bases separating them. CDR3 length equals 16 residues. CDR3 region: CASSSTRTGRGETQYF. CDR3 in DNA: TGCGCCAGCAGCTCTACCCGGACAGGGCGGGGGGAGACCCAGTACTTC.

The chain carries TRBV28 and TRBJ2-3, with TRBD1 matching over 10 bases. Germline trimming cut 4 bases from V and 1 base from J; bases unmatched to any gene: 8. The germline V gene has CDR1 MDHEN and CDR2 SYDVKM. The CDR3 totals 17 residues. The CDR3 protein is CASSSLGTGVRTDTQYF. CDR3 DNA: TGTGCCAGCAGTTCTCTGGGGACAGGGGTGCGCACAGATACGCAGTATTTT.

The genes are TRBV9 and TRBJ2-3, with TRBD2 matching over 12 bases. Germline trimming cut 3 bases from V and 6 bases from J; bases unmatched to any gene: 14. There are 18 residues in the CDR3. Germline lookup yields CDR1 SGDLS and CDR2 YYNGEE. The CDR3 DNA reads as TGTGCCAGCAGCGCGACTCCGGGGAAGACTAGCGGGAGTGATACGCAGTATTTT. As protein: CASSATPGKTSGSDTQYF.

V usage is TRBV4-1 and J usage is TRBJ2-2; 8 bases fit TRBD2. J was trimmed by 2 bases and V by 2 bases; bases with no gene match: 1. Germline values: CDR1 MGHRA, CDR2 YSYEKL. This CDR3 region has 15 residues. CDR3 DNA: TGCGCCAGCAGCCAAACTAGCGGTAACACCGGGGAGCTGTTTTTT. Translated: CASSQTSGNTGELFF.

This clone was detected only a few times. The V gene is TRBV9, the J gene TRBJ1-1, with TRBD1 matching 7 bases. With 3 bases clipped from V and 5 bases from J, the junction kept 10 bases outside the gene matches. This CDR3 has 15 residues. Germline loops: CDR1 SGDLS, CDR2 YYNGEE. The CDR3 protein is CASSEGAISATEAFF. The DNA for the CDR3 is TGTGCCAGCAGCGAGGGGGCGATTTCGGCGACTGAAGCTTTCTTT.

J is TRBJ2-5 and V is TRBV29-1, with D tentatively TRBD2 (7 bases). The CDR3 consists of 14 residues. Germline CDR1 reads SQVTM; CDR2 reads ANQGSEA. With 7 bases removed from V and 4 bases from J, the gap between germline ends came to 19 bases. CDR3 residues: CSAAGAGVRETQYF. The CDR3 DNA follows: TGCAGCGCCGCAGGGGCGGGAGTACGAGAGACCCAGTACTTC.

The gene calls are TRBV25-1 and TRBJ2-1; the D is unclear. CDR3 length: 16 residues. V was shortened by 1 base and J by 9 bases, with 19 bases between the two germline ends. Per germline, CDR1 MGHDK and CDR2 SYGVNS. The CDR3 region has the DNA TGTGCCAGCAGTGAATTAGGTGGCTCTTCGGATGGTGAGCAGTTCTTC. Protein product: CASSELGGSSDGEQFF. The full variable domain, completed using reference TRBV25-1 and TRBJ2-1, is EADIYQTPRYLVIGTGKKITLECSQTMGHDKMYWYQQDPGMELHLIHYSYGVNSTEKGDLSSESTVSRIRTEHFPLTLESARPSHTSQYLCASSELGGSSDGEQFFGPGTRLTVL.

The gene calls are TRBV7-3 and TRBJ2-7; the D gene is possibly TRBD2 (6 bases). This CDR3 spans 14 amino acids. V lost 5 bases and J lost 4, with 15 bases in between. CDR1 and CDR2 from the germline V gene are SGHTA and FQGTGA. CDR3 bases: TGTGCCAGCAGCCCAAGTGGCGCGGGGTACGAGCAGTACTTC. Its protein product is CASSPSGAGYEQYF. Variable domain in full (rest from reference TRBV7-3 and TRBJ2-7): GAGVSQTPSNKVTEKGKYVELRCDPISGHTALYWYRQSLGQGPEFLIYFQGTGAADDSGLPNDRFFAVRPEGSVSTLKIQRTERGDSAVYLCASSPSGAGYEQYFGPGTRLTVT.

The rearrangement joins TRBV6-6 to TRBJ2-1; the D gene is possibly TRBD1 (5 bases). CDR1 MNHNY and CDR2 SVGAGI come from the germline V gene (reference sequence). V was trimmed by 8 bases and J by 2 bases, leaving 10 bases between them. The CDR3 is 13 residues long. In DNA form, the CDR3 reads TGTGCCAGCGGGGCAGACGCCTACAATGAGCAGTTCTTC. Translated: CASGADAYNEQFF.

This chain joins TRBV28 and TRBJ2-1; D may be TRBD1 or TRBD2 (5 bases each). The CDR3 loop spans 15 amino acids. V gave up 3 bases and J gave up 0 bases, with 9 bases separating them. The germline V gene has CDR1 MDHEN and CDR2 SYDVKM. The chain's CDR3 is CASSFVRGSYNEQFF. The CDR3 DNA follows: TGTGCCAGCAGTTTCGTGAGGGGCTCCTACAATGAGCAGTTCTTC.

The gene calls are TRBV30 and TRBJ1-6, with unresolved D. The CDR3 contains 13 residues. Germline V gene sequence: CDR1 GTSNPN, CDR2 SVGIG (reference sequence). V lost 4 bases to trimming and J lost 6 bases, with 10 bases between them. This CDR3 reads CAWMPSPNSPLHF. DNA of the CDR3: TGTGCCTGGATGCCCAGTCCTAATTCACCCCTCCACTTT.